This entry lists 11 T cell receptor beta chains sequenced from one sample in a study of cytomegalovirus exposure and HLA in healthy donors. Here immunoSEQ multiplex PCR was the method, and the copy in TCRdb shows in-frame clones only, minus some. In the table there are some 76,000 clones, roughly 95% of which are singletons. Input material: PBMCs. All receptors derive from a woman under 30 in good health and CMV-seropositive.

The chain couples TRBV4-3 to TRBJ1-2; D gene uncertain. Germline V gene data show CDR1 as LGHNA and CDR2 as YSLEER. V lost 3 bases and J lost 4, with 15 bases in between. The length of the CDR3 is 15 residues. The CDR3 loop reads CASSHKLTEFYGYTF. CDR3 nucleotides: TGCGCCAGCAGCCATAAATTGACGGAGTTCTATGGCTACACCTTC.

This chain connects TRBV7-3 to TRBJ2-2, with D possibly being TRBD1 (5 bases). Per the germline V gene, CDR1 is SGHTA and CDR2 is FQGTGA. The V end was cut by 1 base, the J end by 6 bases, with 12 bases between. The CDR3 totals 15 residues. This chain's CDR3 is CASSLRGPRAGELFF. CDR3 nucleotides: TGTGCCAGCAGCTTAAGGGGCCCCAGGGCCGGGGAGCTGTTTTTT.

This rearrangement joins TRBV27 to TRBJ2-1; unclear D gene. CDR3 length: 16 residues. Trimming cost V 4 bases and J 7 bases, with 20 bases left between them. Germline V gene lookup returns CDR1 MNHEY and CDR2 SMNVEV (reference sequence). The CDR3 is CASSSPSRQRVNEQFF. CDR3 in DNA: TGTGCCAGCAGTTCCCCTTCCAGGCAAAGAGTTAATGAGCAGTTCTTC.

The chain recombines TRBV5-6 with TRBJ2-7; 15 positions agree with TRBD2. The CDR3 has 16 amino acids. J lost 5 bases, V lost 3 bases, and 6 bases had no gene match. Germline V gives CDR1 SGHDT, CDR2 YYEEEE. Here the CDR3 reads CASSSLGLAGGHEQYF. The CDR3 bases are TGTGCCAGCAGCTCTCTAGGACTAGCGGGAGGGCACGAGCAGTACTTC.

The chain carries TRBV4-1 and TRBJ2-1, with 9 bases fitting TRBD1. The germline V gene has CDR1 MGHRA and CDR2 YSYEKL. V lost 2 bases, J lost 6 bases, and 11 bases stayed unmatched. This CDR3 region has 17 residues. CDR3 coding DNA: TGCGCCAGCAGCCAACCTCCAGGACAGGGGTTTTTCAATGAGCAGTTCTTC. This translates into CASSQPPGQGFFNEQFF.

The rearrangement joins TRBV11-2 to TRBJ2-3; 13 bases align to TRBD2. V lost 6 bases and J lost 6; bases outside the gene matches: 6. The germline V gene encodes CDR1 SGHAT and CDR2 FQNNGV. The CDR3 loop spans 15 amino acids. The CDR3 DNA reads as TGTGCCAGCAGGCGCGGGACTAGCGGGGCCGATACGCAGTATTTT. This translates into CASRRGTSGADTQYF.

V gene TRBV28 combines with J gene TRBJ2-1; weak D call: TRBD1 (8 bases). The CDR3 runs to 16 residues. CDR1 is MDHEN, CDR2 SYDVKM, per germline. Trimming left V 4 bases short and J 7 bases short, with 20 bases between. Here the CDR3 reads CASSYPPDRGGNEQFF. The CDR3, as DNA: TGTGCCAGCAGTTACCCTCCCGACAGGGGAGGGAATGAGCAGTTCTTC.

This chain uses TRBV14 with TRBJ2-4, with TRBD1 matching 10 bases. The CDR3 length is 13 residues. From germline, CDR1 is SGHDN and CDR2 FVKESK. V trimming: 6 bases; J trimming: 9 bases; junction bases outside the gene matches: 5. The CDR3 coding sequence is TGTGCCAGCAGGCCGACAGGGGGCGTCATTCAGTACTTC. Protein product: CASRPTGGVIQYF. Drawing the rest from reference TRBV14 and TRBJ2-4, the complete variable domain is EAGVTQFPSHSVIEKGQTVTLRCDPISGHDNLYWYRRVMGKEIKFLLHFVKESKQDESGMPNNRFLAERTGGTYSTLKVQPAELEDSGVYFCASRPTGGVIQYFGAGTRLSVL.

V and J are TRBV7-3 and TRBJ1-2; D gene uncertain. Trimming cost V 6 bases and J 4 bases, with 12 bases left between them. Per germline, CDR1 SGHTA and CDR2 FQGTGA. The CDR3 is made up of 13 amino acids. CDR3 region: CASSDIMGYGYTF. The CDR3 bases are TGTGCCAGCAGTGACATAATGGGCTATGGCTACACCTTC. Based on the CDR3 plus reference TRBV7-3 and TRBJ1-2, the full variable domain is GAGVSQTPSNKVTEKGKYVELRCDPISGHTALYWYRQSLGQGPEFLIYFQGTGAADDSGLPNDRFFAVRPEGSVSTLKIQRTERGDSAVYLCASSDIMGYGYTFGSGTRLTVV.

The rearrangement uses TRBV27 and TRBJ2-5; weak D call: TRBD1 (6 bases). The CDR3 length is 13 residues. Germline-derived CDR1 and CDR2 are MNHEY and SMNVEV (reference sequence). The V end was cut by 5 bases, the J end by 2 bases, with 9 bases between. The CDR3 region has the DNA TGTGCCAGCAGTGAAGGGGGACAAGAGACCCAGTACTTC. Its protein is CASSEGGQETQYF.

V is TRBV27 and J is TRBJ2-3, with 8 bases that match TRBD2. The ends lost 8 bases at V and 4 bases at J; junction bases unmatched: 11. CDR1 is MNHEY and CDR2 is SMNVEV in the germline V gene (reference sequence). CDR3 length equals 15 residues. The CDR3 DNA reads TGTGCCAGCTCATCCGGGGGGGATCACGCAGATACGCAGTATTTT. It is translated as CASSSGGDHADTQYF.